The rows below give T cell receptor beta chains drawn from one sample of a study of blood T cell repertoires in COVID-19. Assay: immunoSEQ multiplex PCR; the TCRdb copy retains only in-frame clones and omits some. The table records fewer than 45,000 clones, 90% of them present only once. The specimen was peripheral blood. Source of these receptors: a man between 60 and 75 years old with active or convalescent COVID-19. CDR3s include the opening cysteine and the closing phenylalanine or tryptophan. The D gene is left open where the match is weak. Expanded clones are given a class, and other clones once, few, many or no size at all.

J gene	clone size	D gene	V gene	CDR3 protein	CDR3 DNA
TRBJ2-1	-	TRBD2	TRBV30	CAWSGGTSPNEQFF	TGTGCCTGGAGTGGGGGGACTAGCCCCAATGAGCAGTTCTTC
TRBJ2-1	-	TRBD1	TRBV2	CASQTDRVGNEQFF	TGTGCCAGCCAAACGGACAGGGTGGGAAATGAGCAGTTCTTC
TRBJ1-6	-	TRBD1	TRBV11-2	CASSFRQGASPLHF	TGTGCCAGCAGCTTCCGACAGGGTGCGTCACCCCTCCACTTT
TRBJ2-1	-	-	TRBV9	CASSVGGAGTYNEQFF	TGTGCCAGCAGCGTAGGTGGGGCGGGAACATACAATGAGCAGTTCTTC
TRBJ2-7	-	-	TRBV5-4	CASSKPGTVKYEQYF	TGTGCCAGCAGTAAGCCAGGGACTGTCAAGTACGAGCAGTACTTC
TRBJ2-2	-	-	TRBV19	CASRPTGPTGELFF	TGTGCCAGTAGGCCCACAGGGCCCACCGGGGAGCTGTTTTTT
TRBJ2-3	-	TRBD2	TRBV15	CATKAGGGTDTQYF	TGTGCCACAAAAGCGGGAGGGGGCACAGATACGCAGTATTTT
TRBJ2-1	-	TRBD1	TRBV2	CASSRQGPYNEQFF	TGTGCCAGCAGTCGACAGGGACCCTACAATGAGCAGTTCTTC
TRBJ2-1	once	-	TRBV6-1	CASSALQATGKGNEQFF	TGTGCCAGCAGTGCCCTTCAAGCGACCGGGAAAGGCAATGAGCAGTTCTTC
TRBJ2-7	once	TRBD2	TRBV6-2/TRBV6-3	CASSYSGGGRIEYEQYF	TGTGCCAGCAGTTACTCGGGCGGCGGGAGAATCGAATACGAGCAGTACTTC
TRBJ2-7	-	TRBD1	TRBV4-1	CASSLGTGPLAYEQYF	TGCGCCAGCAGCCTGGGGACAGGGCCCCTGGCCTACGAGCAGTACTTC
TRBJ1-1	-	TRBD1	TRBV24-1	CATSPSTGGKQPNTEAFF	TGTGCCACCAGTCCCTCGACAGGGGGCAAGCAACCGAACACTGAAGCTTTCTTT
TRBJ2-1	-	-	TRBV3-1/TRBV3-2	CASSPVGGNEQFF	TGTGCCAGCAGCCCTGTAGGGGGCAATGAGCAGTTCTTC
TRBJ2-3	-	TRBD2	TRBV12-3/TRBV12-4	CASGRAPRYF	TGTGCCAGCGGGAGGGCCCCAAGGTATTTT
TRBJ2-7	-	TRBD1	TRBV6-5	CASSSRTGGSYEQYF	TGTGCCAGCAGTTCAAGGACAGGGGGATCCTACGAGCAGTACTTC
TRBJ2-7	-	-	TRBV9	CASKRHLREATYEQYF	TGTGCCAGCAAACGACACTTGAGGGAGGCAACCTACGAGCAGTACTTC
TRBJ1-6	-	-	TRBV9	CASSVDGGFNSPLHF	TGTGCCAGCAGCGTAGACGGGGGGTTTAATTCACCCCTCCACTTT
TRBJ2-2	-	TRBD2	TRBV27	CASSLNSGRANTGELFF	TGTGCCAGCAGTTTGAATAGCGGGAGGGCCAACACCGGGGAGCTGTTTTTT
TRBJ2-4	-	TRBD2	TRBV6-1	CASSELAGAAKNIQYF	TGTGCCAGCAGTGAGCTAGCGGGAGCTGCCAAAAACATTCAGTACTTC
TRBJ1-5	once	TRBD1	TRBV28	CASSSRQGRIQPQHF	TGTGCCAGCAGCTCGCGACAGGGTAGGATTCAGCCCCAGCATTTT
TRBJ1-2	-	-	TRBV30	CAWSSTGGADYGYTF	TGTGCCTGGAGTTCGACGGGGGGCGCTGACTATGGCTACACCTTC
TRBJ2-1	-	-	TRBV28	CASADIYEQFF	TGTGCCAGCGCCGACATCTATGAGCAGTTCTTC
TRBJ2-3	-	TRBD2	TRBV10-1	CASTSGRIADTQYF	TGCGCCAGCACTAGCGGGAGGATCGCAGATACGCAGTATTTT
TRBJ2-2	-	-	TRBV7-9	CASLDNTGASRIGELFF	TGTGCCAGCCTCGATAATACAGGAGCAAGTAGGATCGGGGAGCTGTTTTTT
TRBJ2-1	-	-	TRBV30	CAWSVNRGSYNEQFF	TGTGCCTGGAGTGTAAATAGGGGCTCCTACAATGAGCAGTTCTTC
TRBJ1-5	-	-	TRBV4-1	CASSQDNARDQPQHF	TGCGCCAGCAGCCAAGATAATGCAAGAGATCAGCCCCAGCATTTT
TRBJ2-1	-	TRBD2	TRBV5-1	CASSLNPGTSRNNEQFF	TGCGCCAGCAGCTTGAACCCCGGGACTAGCAGAAACAATGAGCAGTTCTTC
TRBJ1-1	-	-	TRBV11-2	CASSSKSGRGNTEAFF	TGTGCCAGCAGCTCCAAATCAGGGAGGGGAAACACTGAAGCTTTCTTT
TRBJ1-4	-	-	TRBV9	CASSVGNGATYEKLFF	TGTGCCAGCAGCGTGGGCAACGGCGCTACCTATGAAAAACTGTTTTTT
TRBJ2-5	-	TRBD2	TRBV28	CASSSGLAGVETQYF	TGTGCCAGCAGCTCGGGACTAGCGGGAGTTGAGACCCAGTACTTC
TRBJ2-3	-	-	TRBV4-1	CASSQGPAGIPLDTQYF	TGCGCCAGCAGCCAAGGCCCGGCAGGAATCCCTTTAGATACGCAGTATTTT
TRBJ2-2	-	-	TRBV7-8	CASSLAAGLAGELFF	TGTGCCAGCAGCTTAGCCGCAGGTTTAGCCGGGGAGCTGTTTTTT
TRBJ2-1	-	TRBD2	TRBV29-1	CSVVSGTSGSSYNEQFF	TGCAGCGTTGTCTCCGGGACTAGCGGGAGTTCCTACAATGAGCAGTTCTTC
TRBJ2-3	-	-	TRBV5-1	CASSPGGTLTTQYF	TGCGCCAGCAGCCCAGGAGGGACGCTAACTACGCAGTATTTT
TRBJ2-3	few	-	TRBV4-1	CASSQDIGLASDTQYF	TGCGCCAGCAGCCAAGACATTGGGCTAGCGTCAGATACGCAGTATTTT
TRBJ2-1	once	TRBD2	TRBV29-1	CSVWSGGDNEQFF	TGCAGCGTTTGGAGCGGGGGAGACAATGAGCAGTTCTTC
TRBJ2-1	-	-	TRBV18	CASSPTVSEQFF	TGTGCCAGCTCACCGACTGTCAGTGAGCAGTTCTTC
TRBJ2-7	-	TRBD2	TRBV4-3	CASSQDWSGSDISYEQYF	TGCGCCAGCAGCCAAGATTGGAGCGGGAGCGATATTTCCTACGAGCAGTACTTC
TRBJ2-7	-	TRBD2	TRBV5-1	CASRAPGLAKVYEQYF	TGCGCCAGCAGAGCTCCGGGACTAGCGAAAGTCTACGAGCAGTACTTC
TRBJ2-2	-	TRBD2	TRBV5-4	CASSLGGSSTGELFF	TGTGCCAGCAGCTTGGGCGGGAGCTCCACCGGGGAGCTGTTTTTT
TRBJ1-2	-	-	TRBV30	CAWTSGGRLRF	TGTGCCTGGACCTCTGGAGGCAGACTTCGCTTC
TRBJ2-1	-	TRBD2	TRBV14	CASSQVVGAGDNEQFF	TGTGCCAGCAGCCAGGTTGTCGGGGCGGGAGACAATGAGCAGTTCTTC
TRBJ1-2	-	TRBD1	TRBV6-2/TRBV6-3	CASSLTGGDGYTF	TGTGCCAGCAGTTTGACAGGGGGTGATGGCTACACCTTC
TRBJ2-1	-	-	TRBV27	CASSSNRYDEQFF	TGTGCCAGCAGTTCGAACCGGTATGATGAGCAGTTCTTC